What follows describes a single T cell receptor (beta chain). This clonotype has just one count. The target of this receptor is not known. No per-base quality is available; no much larger clone lies one base away. A solitary read yields weak support. From the germline V gene (reference sequence), CDR1 is LGHDT and CDR2 is YNNKEL. V trim: 4 bases; J trim: 7 bases; unmatched bases: 8. Including cysteine and phenylalanine, the CDR3 has 15 amino acids. The DNA shown is the 45-base CDR3, in frame from base 1. The TCR beta CDR3 regions were amplified from RNA transcripts. The TCR CDR3 was subjected to a first round of RT-PCR using the HTBI primer set and the Qiagen OneStep RT-PCR kit. Libraries were constructed in a second round of multiplex PCR, after which size selection and purification were carried out. Sequencing of the libraries was done on an Illumina HiSeq2000 using paired-end 100 bp reads. Per the source publication's procedure: SOAPnuke was used to process the raw data, with reads discarded if the reads contained adapters or uncalled bases, had a mean Phred below 15, or lacked an exact constant-primer or identifier match. High-quality paired reads were merged using COPE v1.2.5, and each unique nucleotide sequence was defined as a clonotype. Clonotypes were aligned to IMGT TRBV, TRBD and TRBJ reference segments using MiTCR v1.1. The analysis included only V-J combinations with a frequency above 0.0001, which together covered 99% to 99.2% of the repertoires. The TCS score was defined as F50 (clonal expansion) divided by E x V (chaos), with BLOSUM62-based TCRdist calculated between CDR3 peptides within each V-J. Welch's t-statistics and random forest reduced some 510 V-J features to fewer than 15, which were used in a naive Bayes classifier (R e1071). Using fastp trimming at Q25 and MiXCR clonotype assembly, TCRdb reanalyzed the public sequencing data and kept in-frame beta chains. Rows are combined by CDR3 protein, so each entry shows the most common genes and DNA. The V and J calls were determined by TCRdb, not by the authors. A total of roughly 650,000 distinct CDR3 sequences appear in this sample, around 15% of them only once. The leading ten clones occupy less than 3.5% of the sample.

Moderately to severely active disease, a Clinical Activity Score of at least 3, a NOSPECS grade of at least 4, and a duration under 3 months were present in ophthalmopathy patients. Any patient with an uncontrolled infection, another autoimmune disease, pregnancy or lactation was excluded. Diagnoses were based on clinical symptoms, serum thyroxine and TRAb, thyroid ultrasound and orbital computed tomography. PBMCs were isolated from approximately 10 ml of fresh peripheral blood by Ficoll-Paque density gradient centrifugation. Trizol reagent was used to extract total RNA, and RNA quality was then checked on an Agilent 2100 Bioanalyzer. The sample comes from a study of T cells in Graves' hyperthyroidism and ophthalmopathy (dated by TCRdb to the late 2010s). At the level of the whole study: Peripheral blood was sampled at the time of initial diagnosis, prior to any treatment. For training and testing, the roughly 93 patients in the discovery cohort were randomly divided in a 7:3 ratio. A discovery cohort of about 100 patients, approximately 45 with Graves' ophthalmopathy and approximately 57 with stable Graves' hyperthyroidism, was used to find distinguishing TCR V-J signatures. Following sampling, methimazole starting at 30 mg daily was given to hyperthyroidism patients, and high-dose intravenous methylprednisolone was given to ophthalmopathy patients. In addition, the study compared T-cell repertoires in thyroid tissue and in blood from six Graves' hyperthyroidism patients. The paper reports TCR Vbeta CDR3 sequencing of about 140 peripheral blood samples: 43 ophthalmopathy, fewer than 80 hyperthyroidism and around 17 progressor patients. An independent validation cohort of around 19 hyperthyroidism patients and approximately 16 patients who later progressed to ophthalmopathy tested prospective prediction of ophthalmopathy. What the research found in general, with its limitations: Ophthalmopathy was separated from stable hyperthyroidism by a 13 V-J signature model, with around 90% sensitivity and about 81% specificity obtained in cross-validation and 80%/75% obtained in testing. In validation, progression to ophthalmopathy was predicted by the model with about 70% sensitivity and under 85% specificity, a median of around 6.5 months before onset. Most expanded thyroid clonotypes (frequency above 0.001) were also detected in blood, suggesting blood repertoires may reflect thyroid immune responses. No statistical method was used to fix the sample size in advance, and group allocation was not hidden from the investigators.

Sequencing input: blood. The clonotype was recovered from a woman between 40 and 55 years old with Graves' ophthalmopathy. The sequence is built from TRBV3-1 and TRBJ2-5; 11 central bases correspond to TRBD2. CDR3 reads: CASSPMGLAVATQYF. The DNA sequence reads TGTGCCAGCAGCCCGATGGGACTAGCGGTGGCGACCCAGTACTTC.